Reported below is one T cell receptor (beta chain). The antigen is undetermined. Data came from immunoSEQ multiplex PCR; TCRdb stores just in-frame clones and leaves some out. The data contain tens of thousands of clones, more than 75% of them singletons. This sample was taken from a study of OX40 agonist ivuxolimab in advanced cancers. Study overall: While on treatment, patients had intravenous ivuxolimab at 0.01 to 10 mg/kg every 2 weeks. Prior therapy, whether anti-PD-1, anti-PD-L1 or anti-CTLA-4, was allowed, and roughly 44% had some. The study, taken as a whole, reports: Blood T cells, both CD4+ and CD8+, expanded clonally by week 6 at 0.1 to 3.0 mg/kg.

The junction had 13 bases not matched to a gene; V was cut back by 5 bases and J by 1 base. There are 18 residues in the CDR3. Germline assignment: CDR1 MDHEN and CDR2 SYDVKM. The investigators sampled blood at baseline, at cycle 4 day 1, and at cycle 7 day 1. Sample: CD4+ or CD8+ T cells sorted from blood, taken in a trial of the OX40 agonist ivuxolimab. The V call is TRBV28, the J call TRBJ2-5; 10 positions match TRBD2. This receptor was taken from an adult with an advanced solid tumor such as melanoma, head and neck, liver or kidney cancer. The CDR3: CASSIPSGGRVFQETQYF. The CDR3 DNA follows: TGTGCCAGCAGTATACCTAGCGGGGGAAGGGTATTCCAAGAGACCCAGTACTTC.